The 20 T cell receptor beta chains given below trace back to one sample, sequenced in a study of neurological immune-mediated disorders. TCRdb re-called the 5' RACE reads with MiXCR, one entry per CDR3 protein. This repertoire shows roughly 76,000 distinct CDR3 sequences, roughly 14% found once; its top ten account for roughly 7%. Sequenced input: PBMCs. The receptors originated from a woman between 45 and 60 years old in good health.

This clonotype came up many times. The chain uses TRBV10-3 and TRBJ2-6; D might be TRBD1 or TRBD2, each matching 6 bases. Deletions cut 0 bases from V and 0 bases from J, with 9 bases between. Looked up from germline, CDR1 is ENHRY and CDR2 is SYGVKD. The CDR3 is 17 amino acids. As DNA, the CDR3 is TGTGCCATCAGTGAGTCCAAGGGGGGCTCTGGGGCCAACGTCCTGACTTTC. Its translation: CAISESKGGSGANVLTF.

As for this clonotype: A much larger clone differs from this one at a single base, so this may be a read error. The genes are TRBV7-6 and TRBJ2-1; TRBD1 is a possible D gene (6 bases). V lost 5 bases and J lost 0, with 17 bases in between. Per germline, CDR1 SGHVS and CDR2 FNYEAQ. The CDR3 spans 17 residues. The CDR3 spells CASSLTQGISSYNEQFF. Here the CDR3 DNA reads TGTGCCAGCAGCCTCACTCAGGGGATCAGCTCCTACAATGAGCAGTTCTTC.

This chain uses TRBV19 with TRBJ2-3, with no clear D. The CDR3 has 13 amino acids. Per germline, CDR1 LNHDA and CDR2 SQIVND (reference sequence). The ends were cut back, 1 base at V and 0 bases at J, with 2 bases in the middle. The CDR3 region has the DNA TGTGCCAGTAGTATAGCTAGCACAGATACGCAGTATTTT. Translated: CASSIASTDTQYF.

This clonotype was observed at least ten times. The chain carries TRBV28 and TRBJ2-5; D uncertain. In germline, CDR1 is MDHEN, CDR2 SYDVKM. The ends were cut back, 6 bases at V and 5 bases at J, with 10 bases in the middle. The CDR3 contains 12 residues. CDR3 DNA sequence: TGTGCCAGCAGGATCCAGAGGGAGACCCAGTACTTC. Amino acids: CASRIQRETQYF.

This clonotype was observed at least ten times. The chain recombines TRBV7-2 with TRBJ1-5; TRBD1 is a possible D gene (5 bases). Trimming removed 4 bases from V and 3 bases from J, with 13 bases in between. The CDR3 totals 15 residues. Germline V lookup: CDR1 SGHTA, CDR2 FQGNSA. The CDR3 DNA sequence: TGTGCCAGCAGCTGGGGCAGTGCTACCAATCAGCCCCAGCATTTT. It specifies CASSWGSATNQPQHF.

The table lists this clonotype with many counts. This chain joins TRBV7-9 and TRBJ1-1; D perhaps matches TRBD1 (5 bases). V lost 8 bases to trimming and J lost 2 bases, with 9 bases between them. Per germline, CDR1 SEHNR and CDR2 FQNEAQ (reference sequence). The CDR3 contains 12 residues. The CDR3 loop reads CASAQGNTEAFF. The CDR3 nucleotides are TGTGCCAGCGCTCAGGGTAACACTGAAGCTTTCTTT.

In this sample, this clonotype turned up many times. The chain joins TRBV2 to TRBJ1-1; D is perhaps TRBD1 (5 bases). The V end lost 4 bases, the J end lost 1 base, and 10 bases lay between the germline ends. The CDR3 is made up of 14 amino acids. Germline assignment: CDR1 SNHLY and CDR2 FYNNEI. The CDR3 sequence is CASSARGQNTEAFF. DNA for the CDR3: TGTGCCAGCAGTGCGCGAGGACAGAACACTGAAGCTTTCTTT.

In the case of this clonotype: A read error may explain this, as a much larger clone is one base away. The CDR3 DNA follows: TGCGCCAGCAGAAAGGAGGGAGGGCCGACCACCGGGGAGCTGTTTTTT. This gives the protein CASRKEGGPTTGELFF. The chain links TRBV5-1 to TRBJ2-2, with 7 bases that match TRBD2. CDR3 length: 16 residues. The V gene end was trimmed by 5 bases and the J gene end by 4 bases; junction bases not matched to a gene: 11. Germline values: CDR1 SGHRS, CDR2 YFSETQ. The full variable domain, rest sourced from reference TRBV5-1 and TRBJ2-2, is KAGVTQTPRYLIKTRGQQVTLSCSPISGHRSVSWYQQTPGQGLQFLFEYFSETQRNKGNFPGRFSGRQFSNSRSEMNVSTLELGDSALYLCASRKEGGPTTGELFFGEGSRLTVL.

This clonotype was detected many times. This sequence joins TRBV24-1 and TRBJ2-7; perhaps TRBD2 as D (6 bases). Germline V CDR1 and CDR2: KGHDR, SFDVKD. The V end lost 2 bases, the J end lost 6 bases, and 10 bases lay between the germline ends. The CDR3 totals 13 residues. Here the CDR3 DNA reads TGTGCCACCAGTGATTCCCATAGCGGCGAGCAGTACTTC. Residues: CATSDSHSGEQYF.

This clonotype was counted ten times or more. The CDR3 DNA sequence: TGTGCCAGCATTCCGGGACAGGGAGGTTCATGGGAGACCCAGTACTTC. This encodes CASIPGQGGSWETQYF. This rearrangement joins TRBV6-2 or TRBV6-3 to TRBJ2-5; 9 bases align to TRBD1. Per germline, CDR1 MNHEY and CDR2 SVGEGT. This CDR3 region has 16 residues. The V segment lost 7 bases and the J segment 5 bases; nucleotides outside the gene matches: 14.

This clonotype was observed at least ten times. CDR3 in DNA: TGTGCCAGCAGCCAACTCGGGGCCGCGTTGGGTACGCAGTATTTT. Its translation is CASSQLGAALGTQYF. The rearrangement uses TRBV3-1 and TRBJ2-3; D is tentatively TRBD1 or TRBD2 (5 bases each). The CDR3 extends over 15 amino acids. The V gene's germline CDR1 is LGHDT and CDR2 YNNKEL (reference sequence). Trimming cost V 2 bases and J 8 bases, with 17 bases left between them.

This clonotype has ten or more counts. The rearrangement uses TRBV3-1 and TRBJ1-4; D is possibly TRBD1 (5 bases). The CDR3 sequence is 16 residues long. Germline V gene sequence: CDR1 LGHDT, CDR2 YNNKEL (reference sequence). V was clipped by 3 bases and J by 5 bases, with 16 bases between them. The CDR3 loop reads CASSHEWGHQNEKLFF. CDR3 in DNA: TGTGCCAGCAGCCACGAGTGGGGCCACCAAAATGAAAAACTGTTTTTT.

Comments on this clonotype: One junction end disagrees with the germline gene, perhaps due to a read error. This chain joins TRBV9 and TRBJ1-2, with D unresolved. The CDR3 has 12 residues. Germline V gene lookup returns CDR1 SGDLS and CDR2 YYNGEE. The CDR3 nucleotides read TGTGCCAGCAGCGCCGCTGGCGATGGCTACAACTTC. Translated, it gives CASSAAGDGYNF.

As for this clonotype: Possible read error: a much larger clone is one base away. The chain recombines TRBV12-3 or TRBV12-4 with TRBJ2-7; 12 bases agree with TRBD2. The CDR3 has 15 amino acids. CDR3 nucleotide sequence: TGTGTCAGCAGTCCATGGACTAGCGGGATGGAGAAGCAGTACTTC. Encoded protein: CVSSPWTSGMEKQYF.

This clonotype has at least ten counts. This sequence joins TRBV5-1 and TRBJ1-1; D remains ambiguous. The germline V gene encodes CDR1 SGHRS and CDR2 YFSETQ. CDR3 length: 15 residues. V was shortened by 0 bases and J by 4 bases, with 13 bases between the two germline ends. Written as DNA, the CDR3 is TGCGCCAGCAGCTTGGGGGCAAGGGAAGGCACTGAAGCTTTCTTT. The encoded protein is CASSLGAREGTEAFF.

This clonotype was picked up many times. The V call is TRBV5-1, the J call TRBJ2-1, with a tentative D call TRBD2 (6 bases). There are 15 residues in the CDR3. The V end lost 4 bases, the J end lost 3 bases, and 14 bases lay between the germline ends. Per germline, CDR1 SGHRS and CDR2 YFSETQ. As DNA, the CDR3 is TGCGCCAGCAGCACCGGCGGGAATCACTACAATGAGCAGTTCTTC. Its translation: CASSTGGNHYNEQFF.

There are many counts of this clonotype. The chain combines TRBV11-2 with TRBJ2-1, with D perhaps matching TRBD2 (6 bases). The CDR3 extends over 16 amino acids. Deletions cut 1 base from V and 0 bases from J, with 10 bases between. Germline V CDR1 and CDR2: SGHAT, FQNNGV. In nucleotides, the CDR3 is TGTGCCAGCAGCTTAGTGGGAGGCCGCTCCTACAATGAGCAGTTCTTC. Protein product: CASSLVGGRSYNEQFF.

This clonotype was observed many times. V gene TRBV5-1 combines with J gene TRBJ1-1; 8 bases are a match to TRBD1. Germline-derived CDR1 and CDR2 are SGHRS and YFSETQ. V shed 7 bases, J shed 0 bases, and the junction held 5 bases outside the gene matches. The CDR3 covers 14 residues. The CDR3 spells CASRTGWLNTEAFF. CDR3 DNA sequence: TGCGCCAGCCGGACAGGGTGGTTGAACACTGAAGCTTTCTTT.

In this sample, this clonotype turned up many times. The chain links TRBV2 to TRBJ1-6; 10 bases line up with TRBD1. CDR1 is SNHLY and CDR2 is FYNNEI in the germline V gene. This CDR3 contains 13 residues. The trim removed 4 bases at V and 10 bases at J, leaving 1 base unmatched. The CDR3 coding sequence is TGTGCCAGCAGTGGGGACAGGGGATCACCCCTCCACTTT. Its translation is CASSGDRGSPLHF.

The table lists this clonotype with many counts. CDR3 nucleotide sequence: TGCGCCAGCAGCTCAGACCGCCTCGAGCAGTACTTC. Amino acids: CASSSDRLEQYF. The chain carries TRBV5-1 and TRBJ2-7, with D unresolved. Deletions cut 3 bases from V and 6 bases from J, with 10 bases between. The V gene's germline CDR1 is SGHRS and CDR2 YFSETQ. The CDR3 extends over 12 amino acids.